Reported below is one T cell receptor beta chain. What antigen it recognizes has not been identified. Per-base qualities were not stored, and no clone one base away is much larger. The data stem from a study of lymphopenia after photon versus proton radiotherapy (dated by TCRdb to about 2019). A note on the overall study: In patients with gastrointestinal tumors who developed high-grade lymphopenia, the study compared the immunological effects of photon radiation therapy with those of proton radiation therapy. The cohort comprised 20 patients with gastrointestinal tumors who received either photon or proton therapy and then developed lymphopenia. The study was designed to characterize how the impact on the immune system differs between the two radiation modalities. Study-wide findings and limitations: Across the cohort, among patients who died, a greater drop in TCR diversity after the nadir was inversely correlated with overall survival time. Relative stability during treatment was observed in proton-treated patients, whereas loss of naive T cells and TCR diversity and gain of effector/memory populations were observed in photon-treated patients. After the lymphocyte count nadir, oligoclonal expansion, especially of CD8+ Temra cells, was observed in photon-treated repertoires, and the drop in diversity was driven by this expansion. The survival association was examined only in patients who died, and the authors described better survival with proton therapy as a possibility, not as a demonstrated result.

Based on the germline V gene, the CDR1 and CDR2 sequences are SGHDT and YYEEEE. Counted from cysteine to phenylalanine, this CDR3 has 19 amino acids. This entry keeps only the CDR3 DNA: 57 bases, framed from base 1. V drops 1 base and J drops 4 bases, leaving 24 bases in between. Libraries were built with the immunoSEQ multiplex PCR assay. T cell repertoires were profiled with deep sequencing of rearranged TCR beta loci together with multiparametric flow cytometry. Imported from immuneACCESS, the table was reduced by TCRdb to in-frame sequences with V and J called. These copies leave out some clones; in studies compared against another copy, an unresolved V gene accounts for under half, and the cause of the remainder is not known. In all, the sample holds under 70,000 clones, and around 93% of those were seen once. Together, the top ten hold approximately 2.1% of the sample.

Here the sequenced sample was peripheral blood, taken from a patient treated with photon-based radiotherapy. This TCR derives from a woman in her thirties or forties with cholangiocarcinoma. Recombination connected TRBV5-6 to TRBJ1-3; the best D guess is TRBD1, with 5 bases matching. CDR3 region: CASSLPLSEGGRDGNTIYF. The nucleotides read TGTGCCAGCAGCTTGCCCCTGTCCGAGGGAGGAAGGGACGGAAACACCATATATTTT.